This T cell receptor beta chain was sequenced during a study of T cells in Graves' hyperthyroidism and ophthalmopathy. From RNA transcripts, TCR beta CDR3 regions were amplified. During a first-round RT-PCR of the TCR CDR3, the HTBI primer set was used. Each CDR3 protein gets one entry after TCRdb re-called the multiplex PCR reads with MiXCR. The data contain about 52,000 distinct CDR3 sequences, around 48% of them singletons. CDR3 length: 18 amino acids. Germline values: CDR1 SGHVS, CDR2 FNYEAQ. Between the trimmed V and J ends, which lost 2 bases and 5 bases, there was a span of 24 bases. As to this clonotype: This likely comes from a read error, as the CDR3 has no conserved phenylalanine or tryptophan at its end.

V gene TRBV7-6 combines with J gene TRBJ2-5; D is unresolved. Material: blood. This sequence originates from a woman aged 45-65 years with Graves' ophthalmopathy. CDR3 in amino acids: CASSLNPGAVIFSETQYL. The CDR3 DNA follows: TGTGCCAGCAGCTTAAATCCCGGAGCTGTCATTTTTTCGGAGACCCAGTACCTC.